Sequencing of this TCR beta chain was carried out in a study of Siglec-9 on CD8 T cells in melanoma. Libraries were prepared by immunoSEQ multiplex PCR; TCRdb keeps only in-frame clonotypes and omits some of them. The data contain approximately 39,000 clones, about 80% of them seen just once; the ten biggest clones take up more than 1.5%. On this clone itself: Its target is unknown.

The CDR3 consists of 13 residues. Trimming took off 4 bases at V and 1 base at J, with 8 bases between the two ends. CDR1 SEHNR and CDR2 FQNEAQ come from the germline V gene (reference sequence). Findings of the study overall: An effector memory CD8+ T-cell subset seemingly accumulating in melanoma was reportedly marked and regulated by Siglec-9.

V and J are TRBV7-9 and TRBJ2-7; D remains unclear. The receptor's source is a human donor in good health. Sequenced material: Siglec-9- CD8+ T cells sorted from blood. Written as DNA, the CDR3 is TGTGCCAGCAGCTCCCCCCTTTCCTACGAGCAGTACTTC. Residues: CASSSPLSYEQYF. The complete variable domain, with remaining parts taken from reference TRBV7-9 and TRBJ2-7, reads DTGVSQNPRHKITKRGQNVTFRCDPISEHNRLYWYRQTLGQGPEFLTYFQNEAQLEKSRLLSDRFSAERPKGSFSTLEIQRTEQGDSAMYLCASSSPLSYEQYFGPGTRLTVT.